The clone carrying this T cell receptor (beta chain) came up a few times. These data belong to a study of blood T cell repertoires in COVID-19. For the study at large: Samples taken during acute and convalescent COVID-19 were collected in the United States, Italy and Spain. PBMCs, B-cell-depleted T cells, or T cells provided the cDNA or gDNA that made up the material.

Per the original data handling: Using reference gene primer amplification, nucleated cell counts were estimated. Produced via immunoSEQ multiplex PCR; TCRdb's table is partial and in-frame only. V and J calls and clone size follow that table, whereas D and trimming were derived from the DNA. The sample contains around 65,000 clones, approximately 86% of which appear only once. This receptor was identified in a human donor in a cohort sampled during active COVID-19. The sequenced material came from peripheral blood.

The CDR3 sequence is CASSVSYEQYF. CDR3 in DNA: TGCGCCAGCAGTGTCAGCTACGAGCAGTACTTC. The chain combines TRBV10-2 with TRBJ2-7; D ambiguous. The germline CDR1 and CDR2 sequences are WSHSY and SAAADI. CDR3 size: 11 residues. V shed 4 bases and J shed 3 bases, with 4 bases lying between them.